Listed below are T cell receptor beta chains from one sample, sequenced in a study of shared clonotypes between healthy human individuals. Generated by immunoSEQ multiplex PCR, the TCRdb table keeps only in-frame clones and is missing some. The table has a few hundred thousand clones, roughly 97% seen once; the top ten hold about 0.06%. Sequencing used naive CD4+ T cells sorted from blood. The receptors were sampled from a woman in her twenties or thirties in good health. Both conserved end residues are part of each CDR3. The D gene is left open where the match is weak. A row's size may be missing; if present it is once, few, many or a size class.

- | TRBJ1-1 | once | TRBV19 | TGTGCCAGTAGTATAGACAGAATGAACACTGAAGCTTTCTTT | CASSIDRMNTEAFF
- | TRBJ1-2 | - | TRBV6-4 | TGTGCCAGCAGTAGGGATTCGGGGGCGAATGGCTACACCTTC | CASSRDSGANGYTF
- | TRBJ2-2 | - | TRBV28 | TGTGCCAGCAGCCCAGGGTTCCGGTTATGGGCCGGGGAGCTGTTTTTT | CASSPGFRLWAGELFF
- | TRBJ2-2 | - | TRBV21-1 | TGTGCCAGCAGGGGGTCCGGGGAGCTGTTTTTT | CASRGSGELFF
- | TRBJ2-2 | - | TRBV5-1 | TGCGCCAGCAGCCAAGGACATCCCACCGGGGAGCTGTTTTTT | CASSQGHPTGELFF
- | TRBJ2-1 | once | TRBV2 | TGTGCCAGCAGCGCGCAGGGTACACCGTACAATGAGCAGTTCTTC | CASSAQGTPYNEQFF
TRBD2 | TRBJ2-1 | - | TRBV4-1 | TGCGCCAGCAGCCCCTACACGACAACTAGCGGGGTTAACAATGAGCAGTTCTTC | CASSPYTTTSGVNNEQFF
- | TRBJ2-5 | - | TRBV2 | TGTGCCAGCAGTGAAGCGCTCCCCGCCGAGACCCAGTACTTC | CASSEALPAETQYF
- | TRBJ1-2 | - | TRBV5-1 | TGCGCCAGCAGCTTGTATCAGGGACGCTATGGCTACACCTTC | CASSLYQGRYGYTF
- | TRBJ1-1 | - | TRBV2 | TGTGCCCCACGGCGCCGTCGGGACACTGAAGCTTTCTTT | CAPRRRRDTEAFF
- | TRBJ2-1 | - | TRBV14 | TGTGCCAGCAGCCAAGATATACAGCGCCGAAGTGAGCAGTTCTTC | CASSQDIQRRSEQFF
- | TRBJ2-1 | - | TRBV28 | TGTGCCAGCAGTTTACATTATAGTAATGAGCAGTTCTTC | CASSLHYSNEQFF
TRBD1 | TRBJ2-7 | - | TRBV23-1 | TGCGCCAGCACCCGGGACAGCCTAGCCTACGAGCAGTACTTC | CASTRDSLAYEQYF